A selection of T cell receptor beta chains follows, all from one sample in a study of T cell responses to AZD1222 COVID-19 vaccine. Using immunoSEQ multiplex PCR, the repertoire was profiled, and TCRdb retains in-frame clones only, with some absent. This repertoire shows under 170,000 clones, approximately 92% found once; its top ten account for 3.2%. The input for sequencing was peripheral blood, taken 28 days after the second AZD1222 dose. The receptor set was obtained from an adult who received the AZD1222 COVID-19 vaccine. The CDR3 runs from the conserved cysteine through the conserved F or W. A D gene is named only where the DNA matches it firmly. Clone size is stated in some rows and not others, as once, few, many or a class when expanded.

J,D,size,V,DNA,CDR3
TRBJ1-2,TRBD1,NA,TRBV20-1,TGCAGTGCTAGTCGGGGACAGGCCGCTTCGGAGGATGGCTACACCTTC,CSASRGQAASEDGYTF
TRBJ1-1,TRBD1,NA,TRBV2,TGTGCCTGTGACAGGGCCCTCACTGAAGCTTTCTTT,CACDRALTEAFF
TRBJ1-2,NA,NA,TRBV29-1,TGCAGCGCATCCGGGCCGAACTATGGCTACACCTTC,CSASGPNYGYTF
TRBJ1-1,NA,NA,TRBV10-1,TGCGCCAGCAGTGAACAGGAGGGCACTGAAGCTTTCTTT,CASSEQEGTEAFF
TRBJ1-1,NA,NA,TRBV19,TGTGCCAGTAGTATAGCAGGGATGAACACTGAAGCTTTCTTT,CASSIAGMNTEAFF
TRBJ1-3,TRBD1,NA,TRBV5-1,TGCGCCAGCAGCTCCGGGACAGGGCCTGGAAACACCATATATTTT,CASSSGTGPGNTIYF
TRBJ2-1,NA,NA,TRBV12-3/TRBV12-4,TGTGCCAGCAGTTTATTGAGTGAGCAGTTCTTC,CASSLLSEQFF
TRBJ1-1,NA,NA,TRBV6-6,TGTGCCAGCACAAATTCCCCTTCAGTGAACACTGAAGCTTTCTTT,CASTNSPSVNTEAFF
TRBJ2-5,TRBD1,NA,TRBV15,TGTGCCACCAGCAGAGCAGGGGGAGAGGAGACCCAGTACTTC,CATSRAGGEETQYF
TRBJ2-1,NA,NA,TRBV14,TGTGCCAGTAGAAGGGGGGAGGGACCCTACAATGAGCAGTTCTTC,CASRRGEGPYNEQFF
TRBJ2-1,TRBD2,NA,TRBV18,TGTGCCAGCTCCGGAGGAGGACTAGCCGACAATGAGCAGTTCTTC,CASSGGGLADNEQFF
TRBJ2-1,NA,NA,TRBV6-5,TGTGCCAGCAGTTACATAAACAATGAGCAGTTCTTC,CASSYINNEQFF
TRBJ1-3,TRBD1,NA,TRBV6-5,TGTGCCAGCAGTTCGGACAGGGGTTCTGGAAACACCATATATTTT,CASSSDRGSGNTIYF
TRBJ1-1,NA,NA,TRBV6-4,TGTGCCAGCAGAACTACAGTTCGGGGCATGGACACTGAAGCTTTCTTT,CASRTTVRGMDTEAFF
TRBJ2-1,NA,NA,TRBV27,TGTGCCAGCAGTTTAAATAGCGGTAGGGATGAGCAGTTCTTC,CASSLNSGRDEQFF
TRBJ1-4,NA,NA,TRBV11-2,TGTGCCAGCAGCTTACACCTAGCAACTAATGAAAAACTGTTTTTT,CASSLHLATNEKLFF
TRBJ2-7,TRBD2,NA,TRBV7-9,TGTGCCAGCAGCACTCGACTAGCGGGAGGTCGAGTTGGGGAGCAGTACTTC,CASSTRLAGGRVGEQYF
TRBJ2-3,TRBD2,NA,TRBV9,TGTGCCAGCAGCGTGGCTAGCGGGAGGGCTTTCACAGATACGCAGTATTTT,CASSVASGRAFTDTQYF
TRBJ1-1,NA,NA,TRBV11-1,TGTGCCAGCAGCTTAGCGTGGGGAGGAGAAGCTTTCTTT,CASSLAWGGEAFF
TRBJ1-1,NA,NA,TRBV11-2,TGTGCCAGCAGCACCCCCGGGCGGAAGGACACTGAAGCTTTCTTT,CASSTPGRKDTEAFF
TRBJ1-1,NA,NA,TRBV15,TGTGCCACCAGCCGAGGGCACACTGAAGCTTTCTTT,CATSRGHTEAFF
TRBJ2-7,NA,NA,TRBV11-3,TGTGCCAGCAGCCCATCAGGGACTCCCTACGAGCAGTACTTC,CASSPSGTPYEQYF
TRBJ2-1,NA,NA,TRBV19,TGTGCCAGTAATCTGGACAGATCGTCCTACAATGAGCAGTTCTTC,CASNLDRSSYNEQFF
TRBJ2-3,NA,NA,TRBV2,TGTGCCAGCAGTGCCGGGACTCATAGCACAGATACGCAGTATTTT,CASSAGTHSTDTQYF
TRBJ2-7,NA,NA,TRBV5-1,TGCGCCAGCAACGAAGGGACCTACGAGCAGTACTTC,CASNEGTYEQYF
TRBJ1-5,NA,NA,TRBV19,TGTGCCAGTAGTCAAACGACAGTTAGCAATCAGCCCCAGCATTTT,CASSQTTVSNQPQHF
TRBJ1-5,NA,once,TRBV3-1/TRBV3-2,TGTGCCAGCAGCCAAGGAAGCGGGGGGATTCAGCCCCAGCATTTT,CASSQGSGGIQPQHF
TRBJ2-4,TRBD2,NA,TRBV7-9,TGTGCCAGCAGCACCACCGGGGAGGGCAAAAACATTCAGTACTTC,CASSTTGEGKNIQYF
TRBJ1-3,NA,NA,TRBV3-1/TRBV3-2,TGTGCCAGCAGCCAAGTTGTAATCTCTGGAAACACCATATATTTT,CASSQVVISGNTIYF
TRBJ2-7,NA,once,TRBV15,TGTGCCACCAGCAGAGATCAGGGTTTTACCTACGAGCAGTACTTC,CATSRDQGFTYEQYF
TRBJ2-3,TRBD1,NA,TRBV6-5,TGTGCCAGCATCGAGGGGGGACAGGGCACAGATACGCAGTATTTT,CASIEGGQGTDTQYF
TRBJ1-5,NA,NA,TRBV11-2,TGTGCCAGCAGCCTATCATGGGGCAATCAGCCCCAGCATTTT,CASSLSWGNQPQHF
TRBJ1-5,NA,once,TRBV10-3,TGTGCCATCAGTGAAGGGAATAGCAATCAGCCCCAGCATTTT,CAISEGNSNQPQHF
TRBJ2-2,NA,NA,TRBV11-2,TGTGCCAGCAGCCTACAAAACGGGGAGCTGTTTTTT,CASSLQNGELFF
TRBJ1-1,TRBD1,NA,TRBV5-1,TGCGCCAGCAGCCCCGCGGACAGGGCGAACACTGAAGCTTTCTTT,CASSPADRANTEAFF
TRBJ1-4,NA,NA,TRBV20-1,TGCAGTTCTGGGACGCAGGGACTGTTTTTT,CSSGTQGLFF
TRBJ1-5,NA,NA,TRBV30,TGTGCCTGGGCGTTCTCGGGGAATAGCAATCAGCCCCAGCATTTT,CAWAFSGNSNQPQHF
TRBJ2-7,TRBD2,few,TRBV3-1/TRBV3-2,TGTGCCAGCAGCCCCTATAGGGCCTTTAGCGGGACCTCCTACGAGCAGTACTTC,CASSPYRAFSGTSYEQYF
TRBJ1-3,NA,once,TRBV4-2,TGTGCCAGCAGCCAAGATAGGAGAGGGGGAAACACCATATATTTT,CASSQDRRGGNTIYF
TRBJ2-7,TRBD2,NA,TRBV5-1,TGCGCCAGCAGCTTGTCGACTAGCGGGAGCGGTCTCTCCTACGAGCAGTACTTC,CASSLSTSGSGLSYEQYF
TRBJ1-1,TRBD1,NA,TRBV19,TGTGCCAGAGTACTCCCGAACCAGCCAAACTCAGGACAGGGATGGACTGAAGCTTTCTTT,CARVLPNQPNSGQGWTEAFF
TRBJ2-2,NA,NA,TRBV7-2,TGTGCCAGCAGCTTAGATAGGACGAACACCGGGGAGCTGTTTTTT,CASSLDRTNTGELFF
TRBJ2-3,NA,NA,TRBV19,TGTGCCAGTAGTATGGACGGGGCACATCGGGATACGCAGTATTTT,CASSMDGAHRDTQYF
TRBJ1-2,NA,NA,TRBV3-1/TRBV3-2,TGTGCCAGCAGCCAAGATTGGGCAGGGCGAAGCTACACCTTC,CASSQDWAGRSYTF
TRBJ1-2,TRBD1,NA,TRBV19,TGTGCCAGTAACTCTGATTCTGGGCAGGGGGGCGGCTACACCTTC,CASNSDSGQGGGYTF
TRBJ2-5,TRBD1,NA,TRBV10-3,TGTGCCATCAGATTTGACAGGGGGAAAGAGACCCAGTACTTC,CAIRFDRGKETQYF
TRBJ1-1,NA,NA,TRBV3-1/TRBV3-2,TGTGCCAGCAGCCAAGTGCAGAACACTGAAGCTTTCTTT,CASSQVQNTEAFF
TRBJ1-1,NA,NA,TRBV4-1,TGCGCCAGCAGCCAAGAGCGAGACCTGAACACTGAAGCTTTCTTT,CASSQERDLNTEAFF
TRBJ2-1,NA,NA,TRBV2,TGTGCCAGCAGCGGTCGTGCACCAAAGAGCTCCTACAATGAGCAGTTCTTC,CASSGRAPKSSYNEQFF
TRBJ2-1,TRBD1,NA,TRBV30,TGTGCCTGGAGTCCCACGGACAGGAGCTCCTACAATGAGCAGTTCTTC,CAWSPTDRSSYNEQFF
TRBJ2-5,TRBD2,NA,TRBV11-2,TGTGCCAGCAGCTGGACTAGCGGGTCGAGGGACCAGTACTTC,CASSWTSGSRDQYF
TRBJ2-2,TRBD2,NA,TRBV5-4,TGTGCCAGCAGCTTGGCACTAGCGGGAGGGCTTAGCGGGGAGCTGTTTTTT,CASSLALAGGLSGELFF
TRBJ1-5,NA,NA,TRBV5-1,TGCGCCAGCAGCCCGGACGGCAATCAGCCCCAGCATTTT,CASSPDGNQPQHF
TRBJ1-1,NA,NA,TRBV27,TGTGCCAGCAGTTCCCCGGGGGAGAGTCTAGGAACTGAAGCTTTCTTT,CASSSPGESLGTEAFF
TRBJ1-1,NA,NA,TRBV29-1,TGCAGCGTTGAGTGGGGTGGGGGGATCAACACTGAAGCTTTCTTT,CSVEWGGGINTEAFF
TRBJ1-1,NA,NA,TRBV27,TGTGCCAGCAGTTTGGGATCAGGGTTCGACACTGAAGCTTTCTTT,CASSLGSGFDTEAFF
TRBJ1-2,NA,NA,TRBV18,TGTGCCAGCTCACCAGGTCAGCAGTATGGCTACACCTTC,CASSPGQQYGYTF
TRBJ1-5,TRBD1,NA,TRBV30,TGTGCCTGGAGTGTAACGGGACAGGGGGTGGGTCAGCCCCAGCATTTT,CAWSVTGQGVGQPQHF
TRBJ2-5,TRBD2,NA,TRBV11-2,TGTGCCAGCAGAAAAAACCAGCGGGGCGGGGGAGAGACCCAGTACTTC,CASRKNQRGGGETQYF